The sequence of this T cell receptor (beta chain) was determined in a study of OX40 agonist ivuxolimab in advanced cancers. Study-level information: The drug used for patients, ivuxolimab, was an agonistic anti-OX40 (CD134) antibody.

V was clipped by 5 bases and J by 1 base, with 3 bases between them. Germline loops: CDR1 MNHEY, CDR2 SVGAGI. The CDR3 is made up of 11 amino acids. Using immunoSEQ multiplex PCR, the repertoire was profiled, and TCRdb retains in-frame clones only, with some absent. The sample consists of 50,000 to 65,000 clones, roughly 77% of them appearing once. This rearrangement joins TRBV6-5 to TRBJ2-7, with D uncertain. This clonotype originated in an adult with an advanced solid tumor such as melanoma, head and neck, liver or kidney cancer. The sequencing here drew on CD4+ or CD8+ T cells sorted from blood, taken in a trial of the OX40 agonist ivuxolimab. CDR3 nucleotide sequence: TGTGCCAGCAGTCAGTCCTACGAGCAGTACTTC. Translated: CASSQSYEQYF.